A single sample is the source of the 3 T cell receptor beta chains below, sequenced in a study of blood T cell repertoires in COVID-19. Repertoires were generated with immunoSEQ multiplex PCR, while TCRdb's copy carries only in-frame clones and drops some. The sample contains approximately 28,000 clones, 92% of which appear only once. Sequencing used peripheral blood. Every receptor here comes from a human donor in a cohort sampled during active COVID-19.

This chain connects TRBV18 to TRBJ1-1, with 11 bases that match TRBD1. V shed 5 bases, J shed 10 bases, and the junction held 6 bases outside the gene matches. Germline assignment: CDR1 KGHSH and CDR2 LQKENI. The CDR3 is 13 amino acids. CDR3 bases: TGTGCCAGCTCAATCCGGGACAGGGGGTTAGCTTTCTTT. Translation gives CASSIRDRGLAFF.

V and J are TRBV10-3 and TRBJ1-5; 9 bases are a match to TRBD1. CDR3 length: 14 amino acids. V lost 4 bases to trimming and J lost 8 bases; unmatched junction nucleotides: 6. Looked up from germline, CDR1 is ENHRY and CDR2 is SYGVKD. The CDR3 reads CAISARQGDEPQHF. DNA for the CDR3: TGTGCCATCAGTGCTCGACAGGGGGATGAGCCCCAGCATTTT.

The rearrangement uses TRBV15 and TRBJ1-2; tentative D call: TRBD1 (5 bases). The germline V and J ends were trimmed by 5 bases and 4 bases, with 17 bases remaining between them. This CDR3 is built from 15 residues. Per germline, CDR1 LNHNV and CDR2 YYDKDF (reference sequence). As DNA, the CDR3 is TGTGCCACCAGCTCGTCGGGACTAAATCTCTATGGCTACACCTTC. Its translation: CATSSSGLNLYGYTF. Filled out from reference TRBV15 and TRBJ1-2, the complete variable domain reads DAMVIQNPRYQVTQFGKPVTLSCSQTLNHNVMYWYQQKSSQAPKLLFHYYDKDFNNEADTPDNFQSRRPNTSFCFLDIRSPGLGDTAMYLCATSSSGLNLYGYTFGSGTRLTVV.